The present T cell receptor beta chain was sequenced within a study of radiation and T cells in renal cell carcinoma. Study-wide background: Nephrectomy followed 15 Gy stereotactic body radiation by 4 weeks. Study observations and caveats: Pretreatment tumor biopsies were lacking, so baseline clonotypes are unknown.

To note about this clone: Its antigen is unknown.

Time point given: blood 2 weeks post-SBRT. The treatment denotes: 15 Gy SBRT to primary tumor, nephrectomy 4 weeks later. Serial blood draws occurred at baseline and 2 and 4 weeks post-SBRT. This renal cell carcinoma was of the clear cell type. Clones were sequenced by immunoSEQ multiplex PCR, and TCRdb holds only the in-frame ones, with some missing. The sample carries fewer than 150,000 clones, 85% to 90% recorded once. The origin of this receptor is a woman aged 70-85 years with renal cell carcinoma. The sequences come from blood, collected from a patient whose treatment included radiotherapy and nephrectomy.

Here the CDR3 reads CASSVSGGGVDEQFF. The CDR3 region has the DNA TGTGCCAGCAGCGTGAGCGGGGGCGGGGTGGATGAGCAGTTCTTC. The rearrangement uses TRBV9 and TRBJ2-1; 8 bases fit TRBD2. There are 15 residues in the CDR3. Trimming took 2 bases from V and 8 from J; bases not matched to a gene: 9. CDR1 and CDR2 from the germline V gene are SGDLS and YYNGEE.